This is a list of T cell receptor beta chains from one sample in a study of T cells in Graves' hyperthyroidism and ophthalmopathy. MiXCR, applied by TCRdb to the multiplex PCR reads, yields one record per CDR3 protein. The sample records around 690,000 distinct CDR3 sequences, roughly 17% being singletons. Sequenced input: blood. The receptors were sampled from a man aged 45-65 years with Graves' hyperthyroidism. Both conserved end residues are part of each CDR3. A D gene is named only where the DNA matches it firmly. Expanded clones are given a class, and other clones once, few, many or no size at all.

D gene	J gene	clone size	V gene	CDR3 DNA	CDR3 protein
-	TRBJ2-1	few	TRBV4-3	TGCGCCAGCAGCCAAGAGTATATCTCCAGCAATGAGCAGTTCTTC	CASSQEYISSNEQFF
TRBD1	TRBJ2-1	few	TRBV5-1	TGCGCCAGCAGTGATACAGGGGGCATCCTGGATGAGCAGTTCTTC	CASSDTGGILDEQFF
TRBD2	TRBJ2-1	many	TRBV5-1	TGCGCCAGCAGCTCCTCCCTAGCGGGAGCTGATAATGAGCAGTTCTTC	CASSSSLAGADNEQFF
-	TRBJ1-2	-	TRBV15	TGTGCCACCAGCAGAGATATGGCTAACTATGGCTACACCTTC	CATSRDMANYGYTF
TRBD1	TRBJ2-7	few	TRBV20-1	TGCAGTGCTAGATCCGGACAGGGGTCCTACGAGCAGTACTTC	CSARSGQGSYEQYF
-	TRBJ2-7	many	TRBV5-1	TGCGCCAGCAGCTTGTCGGGGCCCAGGGCCCTTCTTGAGCAGTACTTC	CASSLSGPRALLEQYF
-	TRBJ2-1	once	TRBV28	TGTGCCAGCAGCGGAGGGGCAAGGTACAATGAGCAGTTCTTC	CASSGGARYNEQFF
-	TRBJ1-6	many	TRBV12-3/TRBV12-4	TGTGCCAGCACCCTCGACAGAAATAATTCACCCCTCCACTTT	CASTLDRNNSPLHF
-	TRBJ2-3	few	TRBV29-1	TGCAGCGTTGACTTTTGGGGGGCCGATGGCACAGATACGCAGTATTTT	CSVDFWGADGTDTQYF
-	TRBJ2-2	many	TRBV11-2	TGTGCCAGCAGCTTAGAACAACTTCTGGGGGAGCTGTTTTTT	CASSLEQLLGELFF
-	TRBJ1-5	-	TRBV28	TGTGCCAGCAGAGGAGACAGGCTTATTAGCAATCAGCCCCAGCATTTT	CASRGDRLISNQPQHF
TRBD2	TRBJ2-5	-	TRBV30	TGTGCCTGGACTAGGGCGGGAGGAAGGGAGACCCAGTACTTC	CAWTRAGGRETQYF
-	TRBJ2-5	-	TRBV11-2	TGTGCCAGCAGCTTAGATCTATACAGTCCCCAGACCCAGTACTTC	CASSLDLYSPQTQYF
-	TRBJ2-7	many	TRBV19	TGTGCCACCAGTACCCGAACTTTTCTTACAGGGACCTACGAGCAGTACTTC	CATSTRTFLTGTYEQYF
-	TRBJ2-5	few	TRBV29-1	TGCAGCGCTGACAGTTACCAAGAGACCCAGTACTTC	CSADSYQETQYF
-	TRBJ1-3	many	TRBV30	TGTGCCTGGAGTGTGACAGATGGAAACACCATATATTTT	CAWSVTDGNTIYF
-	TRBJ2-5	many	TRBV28	TGTGCCAGCAGTGAGGGGAACCAAGAGACCCAGTACTTC	CASSEGNQETQYF
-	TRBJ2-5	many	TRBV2	TGTGCCAGCAGTGAAGGTAGCCGCTTGACCCAGTACTTC	CASSEGSRLTQYF
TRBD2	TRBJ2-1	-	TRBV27	TGTGCCAGCAGTCCGGGGGGGGGTCTAAGTTTGGAGCAGTTCTTC	CASSPGGGLSLEQFF
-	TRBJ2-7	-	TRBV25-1	TGTGCCAGCAGGGAGGGACGCTCCTACGAGCAGTACTTC	CASREGRSYEQYF
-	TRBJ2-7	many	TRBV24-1	TGTGCCACCAGTGGGACAGTGTCCTACGAGCAGTACTTC	CATSGTVSYEQYF
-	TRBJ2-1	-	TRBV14	TGTGCCAGCAGCCGCCACGGGGCCGTGAATGAGCAGTTCTTC	CASSRHGAVNEQFF
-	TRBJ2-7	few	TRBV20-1	TGCAGTGCTAGAGACGGCAAGACCTACGAGCAGTACTTC	CSARDGKTYEQYF
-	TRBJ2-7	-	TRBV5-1	TGCGCCAGCAGCGGGGCGGGCGGCAAATACTCCTACGAGCAGTACTTC	CASSGAGGKYSYEQYF
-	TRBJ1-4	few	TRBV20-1	TGCAGTGCTAGAGTCAAGGGGAGTCGTGAAAAACTGTTTTTT	CSARVKGSREKLFF
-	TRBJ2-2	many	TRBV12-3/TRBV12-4	TGTGCCAGCAGCTCTACTCCGGGTACCGGGGAGCTGTTTTTT	CASSSTPGTGELFF
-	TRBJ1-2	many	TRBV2	TGTGCCAGCAACCAAGGGGGAGGTGGCTACACCTTC	CASNQGGGGYTF
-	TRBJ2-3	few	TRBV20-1	TGCAGTGCTAGTGGTCGTCTTCTGGTAGCAGATACGCAGTATTTT	CSASGRLLVADTQYF
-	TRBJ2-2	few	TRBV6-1	TGTGCCAGCAGTGGATTCCAATTGGAGCTGTTTTTT	CASSGFQLELFF
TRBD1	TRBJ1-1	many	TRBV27	TGTGCCAGCAGTTTGACAGGGGTTGGTACTGAAGCTTTCTTT	CASSLTGVGTEAFF
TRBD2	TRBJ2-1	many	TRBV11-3	TGTGCCAGCAGCCGTGTGGGCGGGAGGGCAAATAATGAGCAGTTCTTC	CASSRVGGRANNEQFF
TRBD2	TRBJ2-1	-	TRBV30	TGTGCCTGGAGTACATACGGGACTAGCTTAGATGAGCAGTTCTTC	CAWSTYGTSLDEQFF
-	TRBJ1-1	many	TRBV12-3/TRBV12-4	TGTGCCAGCAGCAAGACACCGAACACTGAAGCTTTCTTT	CASSKTPNTEAFF
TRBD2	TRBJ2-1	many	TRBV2	TGTGCCAGCAGTGCGCGGGAGGGCCGGTTTGATGAGCAGTTCTTC	CASSAREGRFDEQFF
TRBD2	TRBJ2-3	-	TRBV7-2	TGTGCCAGCACCCGGCTGACTAGCGGGAGCTGGACAGATACGCAGTATTTT	CASTRLTSGSWTDTQYF
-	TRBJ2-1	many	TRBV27	TGTGCCAGCAGTTTATCCACAGTGGAACCCTCCCGCTACTACAATGAGCAGTTCTTC	CASSLSTVEPSRYYNEQFF
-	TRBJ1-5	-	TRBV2	TGTGCCAGCAGTGTAAGAGGGCTCAATCAGCCCCAGCATTTT	CASSVRGLNQPQHF
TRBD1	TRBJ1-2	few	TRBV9	TGTGCCAGCAGCCCTCTGGGGACAGCAGCTCCTAACTATGGCTACACCTTC	CASSPLGTAAPNYGYTF
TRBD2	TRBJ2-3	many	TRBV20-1	TGCAGTGCCGGCAGCCGTGGACTAGCGGAAAGCACAGATACGCAGTATTTT	CSAGSRGLAESTDTQYF
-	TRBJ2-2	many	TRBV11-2	TGTGCCAGCAGCTTAGAACTTCATGGGACCGGGGAGCTGTTTTTT	CASSLELHGTGELFF
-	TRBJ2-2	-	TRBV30	TGTGCCTGGAGCCATGCGGGTGTTGGGGAGCTGTTTTTT	CAWSHAGVGELFF
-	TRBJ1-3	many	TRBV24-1	TGTGCCACCAGTGCCAGCTCTGGAAACACCATATATTTT	CATSASSGNTIYF
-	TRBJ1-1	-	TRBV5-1	TGCGCCAGCAGTCTGGGAATTGGCACTGAAGCTTTCTTT	CASSLGIGTEAFF
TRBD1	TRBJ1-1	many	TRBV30	TGTGCCTGCAGCAGGGGGCAGGGCACTGAAGCTTTCTTT	CACSRGQGTEAFF
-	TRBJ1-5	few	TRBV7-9	TGTGCCAGCAGCCCGACAGGACAGTCGGAGCCCCAGCATTTT	CASSPTGQSEPQHF
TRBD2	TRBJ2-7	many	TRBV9	TGTGCCAGCAGCCCCTCAGCGGGAGTCTACGAGCAGTACTTC	CASSPSAGVYEQYF
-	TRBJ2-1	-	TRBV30	TGTGCCTGGAGTGTACGGGGCCTAGCCCTGAGCTCCTACAATGAGCAGTTCTTC	CAWSVRGLALSSYNEQFF
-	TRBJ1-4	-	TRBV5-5	TGTGCCAGCAGTTACGTTGGGGGTCAACTGTTTTTT	CASSYVGGQLFF